Each of the 26 T cell receptor beta chains below was sequenced from the same sample in a study of CD8+CD57+ T cells in acquired aplastic anemia. Template material for TCR beta VDJ and CDR3 profiling consisted of genomic DNA. MiXCR, run by TCRdb on the reads, gives a single entry per CDR3 protein. This table holds 250,000 to 300,000 distinct CDR3 sequences, roughly half found once. The source material was sorted CD4+, CD8+, or CD8+CD57+ T cells (not recorded which) from PBMCs. The source is a human donor with severe aplastic anemia or a healthy control (not recorded which).

The chain joins TRBV20-1 to TRBJ2-5, with D unresolved. The CDR3 is 13 amino acids. CDR1 DFQATT and CDR2 SNEGSKA come from the germline V gene (reference sequence). The ends were cut back, 6 bases at V and 4 bases at J, with 15 bases in the middle. The CDR3 here is CSAKTTVSETQYF. For the CDR3, the DNA is TGCAGTGCCAAGACCACAGTATCAGAGACCCAGTACTTC.

The rearrangement uses TRBV9 and TRBJ2-3; D gene unclear. V shed 1 base and J shed 0 bases, with 9 bases lying between them. CDR1 is SGDLS and CDR2 is YYNGEE in the germline V gene. This CDR3 spans 15 amino acids. The CDR3 region has the DNA TGTGCCAGCAGCGTAAGAACCTATAGCACAGATACGCAGTATTTT. It encodes CASSVRTYSTDTQYF.

This chain joins TRBV7-3 and TRBJ2-5, with TRBD1 as a possible D gene (6 bases). Trimming shortened V by 1 base and J by 4 bases, and 16 bases separated the two germline ends. Per the germline V gene, CDR1 is SGHTA and CDR2 is FQGTGA. The CDR3 totals 16 residues. The CDR3 DNA reads as TGTGCCAGCAGCTTAATTGGGGGCCCGCTGGGAGAGACCCAGTACTTC. Translated: CASSLIGGPLGETQYF. The full variable domain, in which reference TRBV7-3 and TRBJ2-5 provide the parts outside the CDR3, is GAGVSQTPSNKVTEKGKYVELRCDPISGHTALYWYRQSLGQGPEFLIYFQGTGAADDSGLPNDRFFAVRPEGSVSTLKIQRTERGDSAVYLCASSLIGGPLGETQYFGPGTRLLVL.

The chain combines TRBV29-1 with TRBJ2-1, with 8 bases that match TRBD1. The junction had 6 bases not matched to a gene; V was cut back by 3 bases and J by 8 bases. The CDR3 has 13 residues. Germline-derived CDR1 and CDR2 are SQVTM and ANQGSEA. CDR3 loop: CSVESQGAYEQFF. The CDR3 DNA sequence: TGCAGCGTTGAGAGCCAGGGGGCGTATGAGCAGTTCTTC.

For this clonotype: At one end the junction does not follow the germline gene, possibly because of a read error. The chain employs TRBV24-1 and TRBJ2-1; 7 bases map to TRBD2. The CDR3 loop spans 16 amino acids. The germline gives CDR1 KGHDR, CDR2 SFDVKD. The CDR3 bases are TGCGCCAGCAGCTTGATCGGCGGGAGCTCCTACAATGAGCAGTTCTTC. Its translation: CASSLIGGSSYNEQFF.

CDR3 nucleotide sequence: TGTGCCAGCAGTCGAAACGGGGTATCTAATGAAAAACTGTTTTTT. Translating it yields CASSRNGVSNEKLFF. The chain recombines TRBV2 with TRBJ1-4; D is ambiguous. Germline CDR1 SNHLY, CDR2 FYNNEI. Trimming stripped 5 bases from V and 3 bases from J, with 13 bases between. This CDR3 region has 15 residues.

The chain links TRBV14 to TRBJ2-7; D call uncertain. The CDR3 consists of 10 residues. Germline V CDR1 and CDR2: SGHDN, FVKESK. Trimming took off 0 bases at V and 9 bases at J, with 3 bases between the two ends. CDR3: CASSQDGQYF. The CDR3 bases are TGTGCCAGCAGCCAAGACGGGCAGTACTTC.

This clonotype came up a few times. The chain employs TRBV7-9 and TRBJ2-7, with 8 bases fitting TRBD1. V lost 5 bases to trimming and J lost 5 bases; unmatched junction nucleotides: 8. CDR1 and CDR2 (germline): SEHNR, FQNEAQ (reference sequence). CDR3 length equals 14 residues. The CDR3 DNA sequence: TGTGCCAGCAGCACCGACAGGGGATTACACGAGCAGTACTTC. It codes for CASSTDRGLHEQYF.

This chain uses TRBV5-6 with TRBJ1-6; D gene uncertain. V shed 4 bases and J shed 7 bases, with 12 bases lying between them. The CDR3 length is 14 residues. Germline loops: CDR1 SGHDT, CDR2 YYEEEE. The CDR3 loop reads CASSMRALNSPLHF. The CDR3 DNA reads as TGTGCCAGCAGCATGAGGGCCTTAAATTCACCCCTCCACTTT.

The V gene is TRBV5-1, the J gene TRBJ2-7; TRBD2 might be the D (5 bases). Germline CDR1 reads SGHRS; CDR2 reads YFSETQ. Trimming shortened V by 3 bases and J by 2 bases, and 15 bases separated the two germline ends. The CDR3 contains 15 residues. The CDR3 DNA reads as TGCGCCAGCAGCTCAGCTCTGAGCGGTACCTACGAGCAGTACTTC. Translation: CASSSALSGTYEQYF.

The chain is built from TRBV13 and TRBJ2-3, with D perhaps matching TRBD2 (6 bases). Germline values: CDR1 PRHDT, CDR2 FYEKMQ (reference sequence). Trimming took 0 bases from V and 1 from J, leaving 11 bases between them. The length of the CDR3 is 16 residues. The CDR3 protein is CASSLGPGSGTDTQYF. The DNA for the CDR3 is TGTGCCAGCAGCTTAGGCCCCGGGAGTGGCACAGATACGCAGTATTTT.

The chain links TRBV6-5 to TRBJ2-7; 9 positions agree with TRBD1. J was trimmed by 3 bases and V by 7 bases; bases with no gene match: 10. This CDR3 spans 15 amino acids. CDR1 is MNHEY and CDR2 is SVGAGI in the germline V gene. Here the CDR3 reads CASTKTRDRVYEQYF. CDR3 in DNA: TGTGCCAGCACCAAGACCCGGGACAGGGTCTACGAGCAGTACTTC.

This clonotype has more than one count but fewer than ten. CDR3 sequence reads: CASSSSMESGYTF. CDR3 bases: TGTGCCAGCAGTTCGTCGATGGAGAGTGGCTACACCTTC. V is TRBV6-5 and J is TRBJ1-2; D gene uncertain. Germline CDR1 MNHEY, CDR2 SVGAGI. The CDR3 length is 13 residues. Between the trimmed V and J ends, which lost 4 bases and 7 bases, there was a span of 13 bases.

The chain combines TRBV10-1 with TRBJ1-5, with no clear D. The ends were cut back, 8 bases at V and 9 bases at J, with 11 bases in the middle. Germline CDR1 WNHNN, CDR2 SYGVQD (reference sequence). This CDR3 has 11 amino acids. The CDR3 region is CASADTGPQHF. In nucleotides, the CDR3 is TGCGCCAGCGCGGATACGGGGCCCCAGCATTTT.

This chain connects TRBV12-1 to TRBJ1-3. TRBV12-1 is described as a pseudogene. The CDR3 extends over 16 amino acids. CDR3 region: CASSFAQGQLGNTIYF. The DNA of the CDR3 is TGTGCCAGCAGCTTTGCGCAAGGGCAGTTGGGAAACACCATATATTTT.

This clonotype was seen once. The chain is built from TRBV7-8 and TRBJ2-7, with TRBD2 as a possible D gene (7 bases). This CDR3 is built from 14 residues. V was pared by 0 bases and J by 5 bases, with 11 bases between. Germline-derived CDR1 and CDR2 are SGHVS and FQNEAQ. Written as DNA, the CDR3 is TGTGCCAGCAGCTTAGCGAGGGGGGGTCACGAGCAGTACTTC. Translated, it gives CASSLARGGHEQYF.

This clonotype came up many times. This sequence joins TRBV6-6 and TRBJ1-1; a possible D gene is TRBD1 (5 bases). Germline V lookup: CDR1 MNHNY, CDR2 SVGAGI (reference sequence). This CDR3 contains 12 residues. Between the trimmed V and J ends, which lost 6 bases and 7 bases, there was a span of 12 bases. The CDR3 here is CASSRGLVEAFF. The DNA for the CDR3 is TGTGCCAGCAGCCGGGGGTTAGTTGAAGCTTTCTTT.

The rearrangement links TRBV20-1 to TRBJ2-7; D is possibly TRBD1 (6 bases). Germline V CDR1 and CDR2: DFQATT, SNEGSKA (reference sequence). There are 16 residues in the CDR3. Trimming took 2 bases from V and 2 from J, leaving 19 bases between them. The CDR3 DNA is TGCAGTGCTAGACTCACGGACCGGGACATCCCCTACGAGCAGTACTTC. Encoded protein: CSARLTDRDIPYEQYF.

Turning to this clonotype: Possible read error: a much larger clone is one base away. The rearrangement joins TRBV3-1 to TRBJ1-6, with D perhaps TRBD1 (6 bases). Between the trimmed V and J ends, which lost 0 bases and 2 bases, there was a span of 14 bases. The CDR3 has 18 residues. Germline V lookup: CDR1 LGHDT, CDR2 YNNKEL (reference sequence). CDR3 protein: CASSQEWGAGAYNSPLHF. CDR3 nucleotide sequence: TGTGCCAGCAGCCAAGAATGGGGGGCAGGGGCCTATAATTCACCCCTCCACTTT.

The chain joins TRBV20-1 to TRBJ2-1; D is possibly TRBD2 (5 bases). CDR1 DFQATT and CDR2 SNEGSKA come from the germline V gene (reference sequence). The ends were cut back, 5 bases at V and 4 bases at J, with 15 bases in the middle. The CDR3 length is 14 residues. CDR3 residues: CSARDSLRYNEQFF. The CDR3 DNA reads as TGCAGTGCTCGGGATAGCCTCCGTTACAATGAGCAGTTCTTC.

The genes are TRBV11-2 and TRBJ1-1; 8 nucleotides match TRBD1. V gave up 3 bases and J gave up 1 base; unmatched junction bases: 7. CDR3 length: 16 amino acids. CDR1 is SGHAT and CDR2 is FQNNGV in the germline V gene. The CDR3 bases are TGTGCCAGCAGCTTTTCGCGCGGACAGGGGAACACTGAAGCTTTCTTT. Translation: CASSFSRGQGNTEAFF.

This clonotype was counted ten times or more. This chain uses TRBV11-2 with TRBJ2-3; the match to TRBD2 covers 9 bases. Trimming took 2 bases from V and 4 from J; bases not matched to a gene: 7. CDR1 is SGHAT and CDR2 is FQNNGV in the germline V gene. There are 16 residues in the CDR3. The CDR3 sequence is CASSLSSGGWADTQYF. DNA of the CDR3: TGTGCCAGCAGCTTATCCAGCGGGGGGTGGGCAGATACGCAGTATTTT.

V and J are TRBV30 and TRBJ2-5; possible D gene TRBD2, 8 bases. CDR1 is GTSNPN, CDR2 SVGIG, per germline (reference sequence). The CDR3 is 15 amino acids. V gave up 4 bases and J gave up 5 bases, with 20 bases separating them. The CDR3 loop is CAWKVFGRGQETQYF. CDR3 nucleotide sequence: TGTGCCTGGAAAGTTTTCGGGAGGGGGCAGGAGACCCAGTACTTC.

The genes are TRBV10-3 and TRBJ1-1; D ambiguous. The germline gives CDR1 ENHRY, CDR2 SYGVKD. The CDR3 sequence is 15 residues long. V was trimmed by 5 bases and J by 0 bases, leaving 13 bases between them. Here the CDR3 DNA reads TGTGCCATCAGTCCTGGGCAGGCGCTGAACACTGAAGCTTTCTTT. Protein sequence: CAISPGQALNTEAFF.

Note on this clonotype: One end of the junction varies from germline; a read error may be responsible. This chain links TRBV5-1 with TRBJ2-7, with D maybe TRBD2 (5 bases). The V gene's germline CDR1 is SGHRS and CDR2 YFSETQ. The CDR3 runs 14 residues. The CDR3 reads CASSLGASRYEQHF. The CDR3 DNA follows: TGCGCCAGCAGCTTGGGAGCTAGCCGGTACGAGCAGCACTTC.

V gene TRBV7-6 combines with J gene TRBJ1-4, with TRBD1 as a possible D gene (6 bases). Trimming stripped 6 bases from V and 4 bases from J, with 12 bases between. The CDR3 runs 14 residues. Germline values: CDR1 SGHVS, CDR2 FNYEAQ. The DNA of the CDR3 is TGTGCCAGCAGAGGCGGGGGCATTAATGAAAAACTGTTTTTT. Translated, it gives CASRGGGINEKLFF.